This T cell receptor beta chain was profiled in a study of PD-L1 blockade in urothelial cancer. In the study overall: Patients commenced atezolizumab around 2014, and it was given at 1,200 mg intravenously every 3 weeks. Blood analysis occurred 3 weeks (second dose) and 6 weeks after treatment start. Male sex and bladder-origin urothelial cancer were recorded for twenty-five of 29 patients.

Repertoires were generated with immunoSEQ multiplex PCR, while TCRdb's copy carries only in-frame clones and drops some. The table includes more than 90,000 clones, about nine tenths detected once. Documented time point: pretreatment peripheral blood. Urothelial carcinoma, locally advanced or metastatic, affected the patients. The CDR3 consists of 14 residues. V dropped 1 base and J dropped 6 bases, with 14 bases sitting between them. The germline V gene has CDR1 SGHDT and CDR2 YYEEEE. The TCR comes from a man aged 55 to 70 with urothelial cancer. This chain joins TRBV5-6 and TRBJ2-7, with D tentatively TRBD1 (6 bases). Material: PBMCs, obtained around atezolizumab (anti-PD-L1) treatment. The chain's CDR3 is CASSLRSGVSEQYF. Here the CDR3 DNA reads TGTGCCAGCAGCTTGAGGTCAGGGGTTAGCGAGCAGTACTTC.